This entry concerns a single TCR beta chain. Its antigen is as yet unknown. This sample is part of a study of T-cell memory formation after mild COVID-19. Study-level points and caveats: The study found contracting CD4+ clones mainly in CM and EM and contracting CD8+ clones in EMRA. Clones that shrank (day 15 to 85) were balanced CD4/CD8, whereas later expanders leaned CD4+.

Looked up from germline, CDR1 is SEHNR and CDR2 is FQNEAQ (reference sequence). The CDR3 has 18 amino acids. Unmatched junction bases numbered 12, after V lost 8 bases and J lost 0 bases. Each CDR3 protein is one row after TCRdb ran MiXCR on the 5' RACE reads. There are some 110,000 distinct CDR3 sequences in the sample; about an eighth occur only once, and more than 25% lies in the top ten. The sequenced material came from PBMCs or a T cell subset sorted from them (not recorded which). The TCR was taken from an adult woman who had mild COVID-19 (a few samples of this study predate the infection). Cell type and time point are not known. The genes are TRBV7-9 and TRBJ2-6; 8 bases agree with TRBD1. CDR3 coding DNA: TGTGCCAGCTTTCGTGGGGGAACAGGGGGCTCTGGGGCCAACGTCCTGACTTTC. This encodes CASFRGGTGGSGANVLTF.